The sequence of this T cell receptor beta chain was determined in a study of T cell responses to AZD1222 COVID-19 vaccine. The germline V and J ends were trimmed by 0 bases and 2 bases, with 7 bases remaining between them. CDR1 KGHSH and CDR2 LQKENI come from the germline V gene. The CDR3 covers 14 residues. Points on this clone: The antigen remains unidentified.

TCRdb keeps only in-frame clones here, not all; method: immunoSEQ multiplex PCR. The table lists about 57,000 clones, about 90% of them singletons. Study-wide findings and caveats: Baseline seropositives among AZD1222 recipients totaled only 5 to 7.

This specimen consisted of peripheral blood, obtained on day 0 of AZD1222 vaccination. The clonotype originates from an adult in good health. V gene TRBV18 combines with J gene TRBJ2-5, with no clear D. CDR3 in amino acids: CASSPPALQETQYF. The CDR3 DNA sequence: TGTGCCAGCTCACCACCCGCCCTACAAGAGACCCAGTACTTC.